A selection of T cell receptor beta chains follows, all from one sample in a study of identical twins. TCRdb ran MiXCR on the 5' RACE reads and lists one entry per CDR3 protein. The repertoire includes some 1,700,000 distinct CDR3 sequences, roughly 35% of them detected once, and 0.25% to 0.3% sits in the top ten. The sequencing input was cord blood. The receptors were sampled from a newborn girl in good health. CDR3s include the opening cysteine and the closing phenylalanine or tryptophan. The order of the fields is clone size, J gene, V gene, D gene, CDR3 protein, CDR3 DNA. D genes are given only for firm matches. Clone size is stated in some rows and not others, as once, few, many or a class when expanded.

once TRBJ1-6 TRBV20-1 NA CSASGGSSYNSPLHF TGCAGTGCTAGTGGGGGCAGCTCCTATAATTCACCCCTCCACTTT
NA TRBJ2-1 TRBV19 TRBD1 CASEYGTGPYNEQFF TGTGCCAGCGAATACGGGACAGGGCCTTACAATGAGCAGTTCTTC
NA TRBJ1-2 TRBV6-5 TRBD1 CASSYSTGASGYTF TGTGCCAGCAGTTACTCGACAGGGGCTAGTGGCTACACCTTC
NA TRBJ2-6 TRBV6-5 NA CASSYSVISVSGANVLTF TGTGCCAGCAGTTACTCGGTAATCTCCGTGTCTGGGGCCAACGTCCTGACTTTC
few TRBJ1-2 TRBV20-1 TRBD1 CSANGQEGRGGYTF TGCAGTGCCAATGGACAGGAGGGTCGTGGAGGCTACACCTTC
few TRBJ1-2 TRBV29-1 NA CSAGGVYGYTF TGCAGCGCGGGGGGGGTCTATGGCTACACCTTC
few TRBJ2-1 TRBV6-1 NA CASLRGGRSYNEQFF TGTGCCAGCCTCCGGGGCGGTCGCTCCTACAATGAGCAGTTCTTC
few TRBJ1-5 TRBV6-6 NA CASGDPRGSNQPQHF TGTGCCAGCGGCGACCCCAGGGGTAGCAATCAGCCCCAGCATTTT
few TRBJ1-4 TRBV29-1 NA CSVWGGEKLFF TGCAGCGTTTGGGGAGGCGAAAAACTGTTTTTT
NA TRBJ2-3 TRBV5-1 TRBD2 CASSLAGTSGRARTDTQYF TGCGCCAGCAGCTTGGCCGGGACTAGCGGGAGGGCCCGCACAGATACGCAGTATTTT
few TRBJ2-1 TRBV7-9 TRBD2 CASSFTTSGDDHDEQFF TGTGCCAGCAGCTTTACTACTAGCGGGGACGACCACGATGAGCAGTTCTTC
few TRBJ1-2 TRBV6-1 NA CASSEEGRANYGYTF TGTGCCAGCAGTGAAGAGGGCCGAGCTAACTATGGCTACACCTTC
NA TRBJ2-5 TRBV15 NA CATSSSHEETQYF TGTGCCACCAGCAGCAGTCACGAAGAGACCCAGTACTTC
few TRBJ2-1 TRBV3-1 TRBD2 CASSQDQIAGGWDNEQFF TGTGCCAGCAGCCAAGATCAGATAGCGGGAGGATGGGACAATGAGCAGTTCTTC
NA TRBJ2-3 TRBV28 TRBD2 CASSSPGLVTDTQYF TGTGCCAGCAGTTCACCGGGACTAGTCACAGATACGCAGTATTTT
NA TRBJ1-1 TRBV24-1 NA CATQGRGTTKNTEAFF TGTGCCACCCAGGGGAGAGGGACAACCAAAAACACTGAAGCTTTCTTT
many TRBJ2-1 TRBV11-2 TRBD2 CASSLVAGGNNEQFF TGTGCCAGCAGCCTAGTCGCGGGAGGCAACAATGAGCAGTTCTTC
NA TRBJ2-3 TRBV3-1 NA CASSQGPSDTQYF TGTGCCAGCAGCCAGGGACCGTCAGATACGCAGTATTTT
NA TRBJ1-1 TRBV4-1 TRBD1 CASSQADRVNTEAFF TGCGCCAGCAGCCAAGCAGACAGGGTGAACACTGAAGCTTTCTTT
NA TRBJ1-6 TRBV2 TRBD1 CASSEAKQGYNSPLHF TGTGCCAGCAGTGAAGCGAAACAGGGGTATAATTCACCCCTCCACTTT
NA TRBJ2-5 TRBV4-1 TRBD1 CASSPVRQGLGKTQYF TGCGCCAGCAGTCCAGTACGACAGGGCTTAGGAAAGACCCAGTACTTC
many TRBJ1-4 TRBV28 NA CASSLSGEGEKLFF TGTGCCAGCAGTTTATCAGGGGAGGGTGAAAAACTGTTTTTT
NA TRBJ2-3 TRBV12-3/TRBV12-4 NA CASSWAGRLGTDTQYF TGTGCCAGCAGTTGGGCAGGGCGGTTGGGCACAGATACGCAGTATTTT
NA TRBJ2-1 TRBV7-2 TRBD2 CASRHSGRGDEQFF TGTGCCAGCAGGCATAGCGGGAGGGGAGATGAGCAGTTCTTC
NA TRBJ2-1 TRBV2 TRBD2 CASVAGGSFVQFF TGTGCCAGCGTGGCGGGGGGAAGCTTTGTGCAGTTCTTC
NA TRBJ2-7 TRBV5-1 TRBD1 CASTLADRGVPYEQYF TGCGCCAGCACCCTAGCAGACAGGGGCGTTCCGTACGAGCAGTACTTC
NA TRBJ2-3 TRBV20-1 TRBD2 CSASPTSGGADTQYF TGCAGTGCTAGTCCCACTAGCGGGGGAGCAGATACGCAGTATTTT
NA TRBJ2-1 TRBV11-2 TRBD1 CASRFPGQAYNEQFF TGTGCCAGCAGATTCCCGGGACAGGCATACAATGAGCAGTTCTTC
NA TRBJ1-1 TRBV5-5 TRBD1 CASSHVRGPFNTEAFF TGTGCCAGCAGCCACGTCAGGGGGCCTTTTAACACTGAAGCTTTCTTT
NA TRBJ2-3 TRBV20-1 TRBD2 CSARDSGGEDTQYF TGCAGTGCTAGAGACAGCGGGGGCGAGGATACGCAGTATTTT
NA TRBJ2-7 TRBV20-1 NA CSASRPRASYEQYF TGCAGTGCTAGCCGTCCTAGGGCCTCCTACGAGCAGTACTTC
few TRBJ2-3 TRBV11-2 NA CASSLEIGGWVADTQYF TGTGCCAGCAGCTTAGAGATCGGGGGATGGGTCGCAGATACGCAGTATTTT
NA TRBJ2-2 TRBV12-3/TRBV12-4 TRBD1 CASSSSGGRTLPNTGELFF TGTGCCAGCAGTTCATCAGGGGGCCGCACCCTACCGAACACCGGGGAGCTGTTTTTT
many TRBJ2-5 TRBV20-1 TRBD1 CSADHNRGQYF TGCAGTGCAGACCATAACAGGGGTCAGTACTTC
NA TRBJ1-4 TRBV5-1 NA CASTLLGTPDEKLFF TGCGCCAGCACCTTGCTGGGGACACCAGATGAAAAACTGTTTTTT
NA TRBJ2-1 TRBV10-1 TRBD1 CASSEPGTGWNEQFF TGCGCCAGCAGTGAGCCCGGGACAGGCTGGAATGAGCAGTTCTTC
NA TRBJ2-4 TRBV4-1 NA CASSPGTCNEQYF TGCGCCAGCAGCCCCGGGACATGCAATGAGCAGTACTTC
many TRBJ1-1 TRBV12-3/TRBV12-4 NA CASSPVFTEAFF TGTGCCAGCAGTCCCGTCTTCACTGAAGCTTTCTTT
NA TRBJ2-7 TRBV4-3 NA CASSQWPGISYEQYF TGCGCCAGCAGCCAATGGCCAGGCATTTCCTACGAGCAGTACTTC
many TRBJ2-3 TRBV27 TRBD2 CASSYGLAGGPQYF TGTGCCAGCAGTTACGGACTAGCGGGAGGTCCGCAGTATTTT
NA TRBJ2-4 TRBV18 TRBD1 CASSPQGQGAGTTIQYF TGTGCCAGCTCACCACAAGGACAGGGGGCGGGTACCACCATTCAGTACTTC
NA TRBJ2-1 TRBV4-2 NA CASSQDSGTTEQFF TGTGCCAGCAGCCAAGATTCCGGGACCACAGAGCAGTTCTTC
NA TRBJ1-1 TRBV2 NA CASSYRVMTEAFF TGTGCCAGCAGTTACAGGGTAATGACTGAAGCTTTCTTT
NA TRBJ2-1 TRBV6-5 NA CASSYSGGLQRNEQFF TGTGCCAGCAGTTACTCGGGGGGTTTACAACGGAATGAGCAGTTCTTC
few TRBJ1-6 TRBV20-1 TRBD1 CSACRQGPSPLHF TGCAGTGCTTGTAGACAGGGTCCATCACCCCTCCACTTT
NA TRBJ2-1 TRBV24-1 TRBD2 CATSESSGHEQFF TGTGCCACCAGTGAGTCTAGCGGCCATGAGCAGTTCTTC
NA TRBJ1-4 TRBV5-1 NA CASSLQGLENEKLFF TGCGCCAGCAGCTTGCAGGGTTTGGAGAATGAAAAACTGTTTTTT
few TRBJ2-7 TRBV20-1 NA CSAPSFRDVSYEQYF TGCAGTGCTCCCTCCTTCCGGGACGTCTCCTACGAGCAGTACTTC
few TRBJ2-5 TRBV7-6 TRBD2 CASSLGGLAVYNEQYF TGTGCCAGCAGCTTAGGCGGACTAGCGGTCTACAATGAGCAGTACTTC
NA TRBJ1-2 TRBV5-1 NA CASSLEAALNYGYTF TGCGCCAGCAGCTTGGAGGCGGCACTTAACTATGGCTACACCTTC
few TRBJ2-5 TRBV7-2 TRBD2 CASSPGGAGAREQYF TGTGCCAGCAGCCCCGGAGGAGCGGGGGCGCGGGAGCAGTACTTC
NA TRBJ2-7 TRBV28 NA CASRTKYEQYF TGTGCCAGCAGGACAAAATACGAGCAGTACTTC
NA TRBJ2-5 TRBV29-1 TRBD2 CSVERAGGYNEQYF TGCAGCGTTGAGAGGGCGGGGGGTTACAATGAGCAGTACTTC
NA TRBJ2-4 TRBV6-5 TRBD2 CASSSSGRGKNIQYF TGTGCCAGCAGTTCTAGCGGGAGGGGCAAAAACATTCAGTACTTC